The entry below gives a single T cell receptor (beta chain) sequence along with its context. The data are from a study of blood T cell repertoires in COVID-19. This CDR3 region has 11 residues. V was clipped by 4 bases and J by 7 bases, with 7 bases between them. How the authors handled the data: How many nucleated cells were present was estimated from reference gene primer amplification. Only in-frame clones appear in the TCRdb table, and some are missing; sequencing was by immunoSEQ multiplex PCR. The V and J calls and clone size are taken from that table; D and trimming were inferred from the DNA. The data show around 310,000 clones, about 90% seen once. Adults between roughly 18 and 89 years of age took part from some 25 US areas.

Sequenced sample: PBMCs or T cells enriched from blood (not recorded which). This rearrangement joins TRBV12-3 or TRBV12-4 to TRBJ2-5; D gene uncertain. The receptor's source is a woman aged 25 to 39 who had recovered from COVID-19. For the CDR3, the DNA is TGTGCCAGCAGTTCAAAATGGACCCAGTACTTC. Translation: CASSSKWTQYF.